This T cell receptor (beta chain) was sequenced during a study of T cells in tuberculosis. Study results and caveats: Smaller alpha distances in active tuberculosis partly reflected shorter CDR3-alpha lengths.

Each clinical donor contributed on average approximately 99,000 T cells from unsorted cryopreserved PBMC. TCRdb's copy holds only in-frame clones and misses some; the assay was immunoSEQ multiplex PCR. The table lists roughly 33,000 clones, 80% to 95% of them singletons. As regards this clone: As yet, its antigen is unknown.

The specimen sequenced was PBMCs. The sequence came from a donor aged 10 to 29 with latent tuberculosis or without tuberculosis infection.

CDR3 in DNA: TGCGCCAGCAGCCCCTGGACTAGCGGCATAGAATACGAGCAGTACTTC. Translation: CASSPWTSGIEYEQYF. This chain uses TRBV4-1 with TRBJ2-7; 10 bases agree with TRBD2. Germline V gene lookup returns CDR1 MGHRA and CDR2 YSYEKL. This CDR3 contains 16 residues. Losses at the gene ends were 4 bases for V and 4 bases for J; bases not matched to a gene: 10.